This T cell receptor (beta chain) was found in a study of cytomegalovirus exposure and HLA in healthy donors (dated by TCRdb to about 2017). Background for the entire study: According to an earlier analysis of a few hundred of the donors, some 170 million T cells yielded some 120 million unique TCR beta sequences and approximately 280 Gb of sequence data. Roughly 290 gigabases of sequencing data and around 80 million unique TCR sequences made up an early release that covered roughly 670 HLA-typed donors. The genetic ancestry cluster associated with self-reported Caucasian donors included 81% of the approximately 400 genotyped donors. The study aimed to test whether cataloging public T cell receptors could reveal signatures of past pathogen exposure. The study used immunosequencing to profile the T cell repertoires of some 600 subjects and linked those repertoires to cytomegalovirus serostatus. Besides the first cohort of around 670 subjects, a separate validation cohort made up of 120 different subjects was used. To predict cytomegalovirus infection status, the study combined high-throughput TCR immunosequencing, statistical association of individual TCRs with disease status, and machine learning. A later analysis re-examined previously published TCR beta repertoires from 610 or so donors and added high-resolution HLA genotyping to investigate patterns of TCR occurrence. Rather than drawing on any new phenotypic data, the later analysis identified candidate immune exposures from TCR beta sequences and the way those sequences occurred across donors. To decide whether each TCR beta V gene segment behaved as functional or pseudogenic, an earlier analysis of nearly 600 of the donors relied on high-throughput TCR beta sequencing. Alongside the repertoire data, information on donor age, sex, ethnicity and CMV serostatus was compiled. Genome-wide SNP genotypes for about 60% of the roughly 700 donors were used in a later genetic analysis, which treated that subset as a discovery cohort. Every discovery cohort repertoire had been produced on one sequencing platform. Class I and class II HLA loci were covered by the typing at four-digit resolution. The number of typed donors differed by locus: about 620-640 for A, B, C, DRB1 and DQB1; 500 to 550 for DQA1; some 590 for DPA1; and 450 to 480 for DPB1. A handful of DR-DQ haplotypes were treated as single units for association and clustering because of strong linkage in the cohort. Across approximately 400 genotyped donors of the cohort, an average of about 250,000 unique TCR beta nucleotide sequences per donor were sequenced, and roughly a sixth of those sequences were non-productive. Overall results and qualifications from the work: The earlier analysis of 587 of the donors excluded roughly 17 rarely observed V segments, including chromosome 9 orphons, because counts were too low. Because some donors lacked HLA typing at each locus, the association tests relied only on the typed subset. The cohort was sequenced for TCR beta chains only, and without alpha or paired-chain data the features that could be detected were limited. When HLA alleles, especially DR and DQ, strongly co-occurred, attributing TCR associations to individual alleles was difficult. A further reported finding was that TCR beta sequences accurately predicted the HLA-A and HLA-B alleles for most subjects in the first cohort. Most CMV-associated TCR beta chains appeared to be HLA-restricted in a later analysis, and the HLA associations seemed to be driven largely by CMV exposure. According to the authors, the approach could potentially be generalized to other disease states and immunological phenotypes. The only immune exposure information available for the cohort was CMV serostatus. According to a later analysis, parvovirus B19, influenza, CMV and Epstein-Barr virus appeared linked to several top co-occurrence clusters. Some IMGT-functional V segments, including TRBV6-2 and TRBV6-3, could not be distinguished by the 87-base-pair reads and were therefore excluded. Three of the identified cytomegalovirus-associated TCR beta chains were confirmed in vitro to be specific for cytomegalovirus antigens. A cluster of highly shared sequence variants was judged likely to represent a technical artifact of the sequencing pipeline. The classifier was reported to diagnose cytomegalovirus status with high specificity and sensitivity in both the original and validation cohorts. Across donors, most TCR sequences were observed very rarely, whereas some public TCRs were present in many individuals. An earlier analysis of approximately 500 of the donors showed that most TCR beta V segments appeared in productive rearrangements either about 87% or about 30% of the time, which broadly matched IMGT annotations. In a later analysis, some 17,000 TCR beta sequences were associated with specific HLA alleles at a false discovery rate of 0.05. In a later analysis, TCR association rates were found to vary across HLA loci, with the most associated TCRs seen for DRB1 alleles and the fewest for HLA-C alleles. Roughly uniform sequencing depth across donors was assumed in presence/absence analyses, although this assumption may not hold. Compared with equally common non-associated chains, HLA-associated TCR beta chains in a later analysis were more clonally expanded and had lower generation probabilities. A total of about 150 TCR beta chains were listed by the study as associated with cytomegalovirus. According to a later genetic analysis, donors in an Asian-associated ancestry cluster had fewer N-insertions in productive TCRs than the roughly 670-donor mean. Correlated functional status among segregating V segments might reflect linkage disequilibrium, but an unknown experimental factor could not be ruled out. An association between a missense DCLRE1C variant and V-gene and J-gene trimming of TCR beta chains was found in a later genetic analysis and replicated in an independent cohort.

The CDR3 measures 17 amino acids from cysteine to phenylalanine. Of all the DNA, just the CDR3 is kept, 51 bases in frame from base 1. Relative to germline, V is missing 6 bases and J is missing 6 bases, with 14 bases of the junction outside any gene match. Reading the germline V gene gives CDR1 MNHNS and CDR2 SASEGT. The cohort was made up of approximately 700 healthy bone marrow donors. At the time of sampling, every cohort member was nominally healthy, though immune exposures that went unrecorded were likely present. The donor tested CMV seronegative and was one of the 352 seronegative cohort members. A peripheral blood sample was provided by each donor, and peripheral blood mononuclear cells were used for TCR beta sequencing. Genomic DNA was extracted from the blood cell samples with the Qiagen DNeasy Blood Extraction Kit. Library construction relied on the immunoSEQ multiplex PCR assay. For the multiplex PCR, a mixture combining 60 forward primers for TCR Vbeta segments and 13 reverse primers for TCR Jbeta segments was used. Amplification of the CDR3 region of rearranged TCR beta genes was performed with a multiplex PCR assay on genomic DNA. Amplified TCR beta libraries were sequenced as 87-base-pair reads on the Illumina HiSeq System. The original pipeline was this. In a later analysis, tens of millions of unique TCR beta chains were counted across the 650 to 700 repertoires, and some 10 million of these chains were shared by at least two donors. To remove PCR and sequencing errors, raw reads were error-corrected and collapsed into unique sequences using a nearest-neighbor algorithm that merged closely related sequences. To assign V, D and J gene segments, CDR3 sequences were aligned to IMGT reference sequences. For a sequence to be retained, at least a six-nucleotide match to both a V gene segment and a J gene segment was required. Rearrangements were called productive when the CDR3 lacked stop codons and stayed in frame with V and J; all others were non-productive. Following IMGT convention, CDR3 was defined as the stretch from the second conserved V-encoded cysteine to the conserved J-encoded phenylalanine. In an earlier analysis of 587 of the donors, sequences lacking an unambiguous match to a single V gene segment were excluded. In an earlier analysis of almost 600 of the donors, a V segment was called functional when productive rearrangements were above 56.7%, and segregating when the standard deviation between donors exceeded 5%. A statistical classification framework was developed to diagnose cytomegalovirus status using the catalog of TCR beta chain sequences. V and J gene assignment, in a later analysis, came from comparing TCR nucleotide sequences with IMGT/GENE-DB human TR gene sequences. In a later analysis, CDR3 sequences and most-parsimonious VDJ recombination scenarios were assigned using the TCRdist pipeline. A later analysis defined each TCR beta chain by its CDR3 amino acid sequence plus V-gene family, and excluded reads lacking a unique V-gene family. As a way to deal with suspected cross-contamination and a sequencing artifact, a later analysis dropped roughly 600 nucleotide sequences that were highly shared and had low generation probability. In a later analysis, a clonal expansion index for each public chain was calculated from normalized within-repertoire ranks of inferred template counts. In a later analysis, generation probabilities were computed using a VDJ recombination model fitted to out-of-frame rearrangements, and the results were checked against IGoR. Hypergeometric tests were used in a later analysis to score TCR-TCR, TCR-HLA and TCR-CMV co-occurrence, with a repertoire-size bias correction applied to the TCR pairs. A later analysis estimated false discovery rates by permuting HLA or CMV assignments 20 times. In a later analysis, co-occurring TCRs were grouped using DBSCAN, with TCRdist sequence similarity added in when clustering inside HLA-allele-positive subsets. Repertoires with fewer than 30,000 or more than 120,000 public chains, plus five repertoires with anomalous nucleotide sharing, were excluded from co-occurrence clustering. TCRdb retrieved this table from immuneACCESS and kept in-frame rearrangements only. Not all clones are present; in checked studies, unresolved V genes account for under half, and no reason is known for the remainder. V and J calls and clone size are copied from that table; D and trimming were computed from the DNA. The sample has some 150,000 clones on record, roughly 79% of them singletons. The top ten constitute 2.5% to 3% of the sample.

In regard to this clone: The specificity of this receptor is unknown. It has no much larger one-base neighbor in the sample; base qualities were not kept.

This receptor chain uses TRBV6-1 and TRBJ1-6; TRBD1 fits 7 bases in the junction. This receptor was identified in a man aged 18 to 30 in good health and CMV-seronegative. Sequenced input: PBMCs. The nucleotide sequence is TGTGCCAGCAGAGAACTCGAGGGACAGAGGATTAATTCACCCCTCCACTTT. The encoded protein is CASRELEGQRINSPLHF.